The 21 T cell receptor beta chains below were found in one sample sequenced in a study of T cells in Graves' hyperthyroidism and ophthalmopathy (dated by TCRdb to about 2019). Receptor libraries were prepared by multiplex PCR. TCRdb names Illumina HiSeq 2000 as the instrument used. The TCR beta CDR3 regions were amplified from RNA transcripts. For the first round of RT-PCR on the TCR CDR3, the HTBI primer set was used together with the Qiagen OneStep RT-PCR kit. TCRdb reworked the public reads: Q25 trimming with fastp, MiXCR clone assembly, productive beta chains retained. Rows matching on CDR3 protein sequence are summarized as one entry with the most common DNA and genes. Here the sample has some 690,000 distinct CDR3 sequences; roughly a sixth occur a single time. The top ten clonotypes cover roughly a sixth of the sample. The sequencing input was blood. Source of these receptors: a man aged 50 to 59 with Graves' hyperthyroidism.

This clonotype was seen many times. The V gene is TRBV11-2, the J gene TRBJ1-5; the D gene is possibly TRBD1 (5 bases). CDR1 is SGHAT, CDR2 FQNNGV, per germline. The germline V and J ends were trimmed by 0 bases and 7 bases, with 13 bases remaining between them. CDR3 size: 15 residues. Written as DNA, the CDR3 is TGTGCCAGCAGCTTAGATCGTCAGGGACGACAGCCCCAGCATTTT. This encodes CASSLDRQGRQPQHF. The complete variable domain, with remaining parts taken from reference TRBV11-2 and TRBJ1-5, reads EAGVAQSPRYKIIEKRQSVAFWCNPISGHATLYWYQQILGQGPKLLIQFQNNGVVDDSQLPKDRFSAERLKGVDSTLKIQPAKLEDSAVYLCASSLDRQGRQPQHFGDGTRLSIL.

This chain links TRBV10-2 with TRBJ2-3, with D possibly being TRBD1 (5 bases). The germline V gene encodes CDR1 WSHSY and CDR2 SAAADI. The CDR3 has 13 amino acids. Trimming left V 8 bases short and J 1 base short, with 10 bases between. CDR3 residues: CASGKQGTDTQYF. For the CDR3, the DNA is TGCGCCAGCGGAAAACAGGGCACAGATACGCAGTATTTT.

As for this clonotype: A much larger clone differs from this one at a single base, so this may be a read error. The rearrangement links TRBV7-3 to TRBJ2-1; D possibly uses TRBD1 or TRBD2 (5 bases each). The CDR3 is 15 residues long. CDR1 is SGHTA and CDR2 is FQGTGA in the germline V gene. The CDR3 DNA reads TGTGCCAGCGGCTTCCTTCTTGGGGGAAACAATGAGCAGTTCTTC. Amino acids: CASGFLLGGNNEQFF. Supplemented by reference TRBV7-3 and TRBJ2-1, the full variable domain reads GAGVSQTPSNKVTEKGKYVELRCDPISGHTALYWYRQSLGQGPEFLIYFQGTGAADDSGLPNDRFFAVRPEGSVSTLKIQRTERGDSAVYLCASGFLLGGNNEQFFGPGTRLTVL.

Only a few counts were recorded for this clonotype. The rearrangement links TRBV5-1 to TRBJ2-5; D gene unclear. V lost 3 bases and J lost 5, with 17 bases in between. The germline CDR1 and CDR2 sequences are SGHRS and YFSETQ. This CDR3 has 15 residues. CDR3 protein: CASSSSSGFRETQYF. For the CDR3, the DNA is TGCGCCAGCAGCTCGTCATCTGGGTTCAGGGAGACCCAGTACTTC.

This clonotype was counted only a few times. The rearrangement joins TRBV28 to TRBJ2-3; 8 bases match TRBD1. The V gene end was trimmed by 2 bases and the J gene end by 2 bases; junction bases not matched to a gene: 3. The germline CDR1 and CDR2 sequences are MDHEN and SYDVKM. The CDR3 covers 15 residues. The CDR3 loop reads CASSLRQGITDTQYF. For the CDR3, the DNA is TGTGCCAGCAGTTTAAGACAGGGGATCACAGATACGCAGTATTTT.

The chain links TRBV27 to TRBJ1-2; no reliable D call. V was shortened by 5 bases and J by 10 bases, with 17 bases between the two germline ends. CDR1 and CDR2 from the germline V gene are MNHEY and SMNVEV (reference sequence). CDR3 size: 13 residues. The CDR3 DNA sequence: TGTGCCAGCAGTAGGAGATTCGGATCTGACTACACCTTC. This codes for CASSRRFGSDYTF.

For this clonotype: A much larger clone sits a single nucleotide away, making a read error possible. J is TRBJ1-2 and V is TRBV3-1; 10 nucleotides align to TRBD1. The CDR3 is 13 residues long. Germline V gene data show CDR1 as LGHDT and CDR2 as YNNKEL (reference sequence). This CDR3 reads CASRDRGKNGFTF. The CDR3 DNA is TGTGCCAGCAGGGACAGGGGGAAGAATGGCTTCACCTTC.

This clonotype was recorded many times. The V gene is TRBV7-8, the J gene TRBJ2-7; D remains ambiguous. The V gene's germline CDR1 is SGHVS and CDR2 FQNEAQ. V lost 4 bases and J 2 bases, leaving 15 bases between the germline ends. The CDR3 is made up of 15 amino acids. The CDR3 sequence: CASSSRTNRAYEQYF. CDR3 nucleotides: TGTGCCAGCAGCTCTCGTACAAACAGAGCCTACGAGCAGTACTTC.

On this clonotype itself: Possible read error: a much larger clone is one base away. The chain has TRBV2 and TRBJ1-1; no definite D call. Germline CDR1 and CDR2: SNHLY and FYNNEI. The germline V and J ends were trimmed by 5 bases and 5 bases, with 21 bases remaining between them. This CDR3 has 16 amino acids. Here the CDR3 DNA reads TGTGCCAGCAGTCCCCACTTGATAGGAGGAGGAACTGAAGCTTTCTTT. Encoded protein: CASSPHLIGGGTEAFF. The whole variable domain, remainder taken from reference TRBV2 and TRBJ1-1, is EPEVTQTPSHQVTQMGQEVILRCVPISNHLYFYWYRQILGQKVEFLVSFYNNEISEKSEIFDDQFSVERPDGSNFTLKIRSTKLEDSAMYFCASSPHLIGGGTEAFFGQGTRLTVV.

The rearrangement joins TRBV6-2 or TRBV6-3 to TRBJ2-3; D remains unclear. Trimming stripped 2 bases from V and 1 base from J, with 19 bases between. Germline V gene sequence: CDR1 MNHEY, CDR2 SVGEGT. The CDR3 sequence is 18 residues long. CDR3 coding DNA: TGTGCCAGCAGTTACCGTTCATCGGGCCAAACACGCACAGATACGCAGTATTTT. Its protein product is CASSYRSSGQTRTDTQYF.

This clonotype appeared many times. The chain couples TRBV3-1 to TRBJ1-1; D ambiguous. In germline, CDR1 is LGHDT, CDR2 YNNKEL (reference sequence). Deletions cut 4 bases from V and 1 base from J, with 10 bases between. This CDR3 is 14 amino acids long. The CDR3 here is CASSPHTTNTEAFF. Here the CDR3 DNA reads TGTGCCAGCAGCCCGCATACAACGAACACTGAAGCTTTCTTT.

Many counts were recorded for this clonotype. This rearrangement joins TRBV7-3 to TRBJ1-1; TRBD1 might be the D (6 bases). The V gene's germline CDR1 is SGHTA and CDR2 FQGTGA. The CDR3 totals 16 residues. Trimming removed 0 bases at V and 4 bases at J, with 15 bases between. The CDR3 reads CASSLTPDRPVTEAFF. CDR3 DNA sequence: TGTGCCAGCAGCTTAACTCCTGACAGGCCGGTCACTGAAGCTTTCTTT.

This chain uses TRBV6-2 or TRBV6-3 with TRBJ2-1; 11 bases line up with TRBD2. This CDR3 has 16 residues. The V segment lost 4 bases and the J segment 7 bases; nucleotides outside the gene matches: 9. Germline loops: CDR1 MNHEY, CDR2 SVGEGT. Here the CDR3 DNA reads TGTGCCAGCAGTTTCGCCGGGACTAGCGGTAAAAATGAGCAGTTCTTC. It specifies CASSFAGTSGKNEQFF.

This clonotype was recorded at least ten times. The chain combines TRBV3-1 with TRBJ2-7; no reliable D call. Trimming took off 0 bases at V and 9 bases at J, with 15 bases between the two ends. CDR3 length: 14 amino acids. The germline V gene has CDR1 LGHDT and CDR2 YNNKEL (reference sequence). The DNA for the CDR3 is TGTGCCAGCAGCCAAGATCGAGGCGGACGTGGGCAGTACTTC. Its translation is CASSQDRGGRGQYF.

Comments on this clonotype: A single base separates this from a much larger clone, so it may be a read error. J is TRBJ1-1 and V is TRBV19; D uncertain. The CDR3 contains 15 residues. Trimming removed 5 bases at V and 4 bases at J, with 17 bases between. Germline CDR1 LNHDA, CDR2 SQIVND (reference sequence). The CDR3 here is CASSVNIYHPTEAFF. For the CDR3, the DNA is TGTGCCAGTAGTGTAAATATTTATCATCCCACTGAAGCTTTCTTT. The full variable domain, in which reference TRBV19 and TRBJ1-1 provide the parts outside the CDR3, is DGGITQSPKYLFRKEGQNVTLSCEQNLNHDAMYWYRQDPGQGLRLIYYSQIVNDFQKGDIAEGYSVSREKKESFPLTVTSAQKNPTAFYLCASSVNIYHPTEAFFGQGTRLTVV.

The table lists this clonotype with many counts. The chain couples TRBV7-8 to TRBJ2-3; D uncertain. CDR3 length equals 13 residues. Germline values: CDR1 SGHVS, CDR2 FQNEAQ. V gave up 3 bases and J gave up 2 bases, with 6 bases separating them. CDR3 sequence (DNA): TGTGCCAGCAGCTTGAAAGTCACAGATACGCAGTATTTT. It translates to CASSLKVTDTQYF.

CDR3 in amino acids: CSVNRDRTDTQYF. CDR3 coding DNA: TGCAGCGTTAACCGGGATCGCACAGATACGCAGTATTTT. The chain uses TRBV29-1 and TRBJ2-3, with D maybe TRBD2 (5 bases). This CDR3 has 13 amino acids. Trimming shortened V by 5 bases and J by 1 base, and 10 bases separated the two germline ends. CDR1 and CDR2 (germline): SQVTM, ANQGSEA.

In this sample, this clonotype turned up many times. The chain employs TRBV27 and TRBJ2-7, with 13 bases matching TRBD2. J was trimmed by 6 bases and V by 5 bases; bases with no gene match: 7. This CDR3 comprises 15 residues. The V gene's germline CDR1 is MNHEY and CDR2 SMNVEV (reference sequence). The CDR3 DNA reads as TGTGCCAGCAGTCGTTGGACTAGCGGGAGAACCGAGCAGTACTTC. Translation: CASSRWTSGRTEQYF.

This clonotype was recorded at least ten times. The chain recombines TRBV2 with TRBJ2-2; D remains ambiguous. V was clipped by 4 bases and J by 3 bases, with 6 bases between them. Germline V gene data show CDR1 as SNHLY and CDR2 as FYNNEI. The CDR3 spans 13 residues. CDR3 in amino acids: CASSVVDTGELFF. The CDR3 region has the DNA TGTGCCAGCAGTGTAGTCGACACCGGGGAGCTGTTTTTT.

This clonotype was found many times. The genes are TRBV20-1 and TRBJ2-7, with D perhaps TRBD1 (6 bases). Germline V gives CDR1 DFQATT, CDR2 SNEGSKA (reference sequence). The CDR3 runs to 13 residues. The V and J ends lost 3 bases and 6 bases respectively, with 15 bases between them. The CDR3 nucleotides read TGCAGTGCTAGTCCAGGGGTATTCGGCGAGCAGTACTTC. This encodes CSASPGVFGEQYF.

This clonotype was detected many times. The junction differs from germline at one of its ends, possibly a read error. The J gene is TRBJ1-1, the V gene TRBV12-3 or TRBV12-4, with D maybe TRBD1 (6 bases). The CDR3 sequence is 15 residues long. CDR3 DNA sequence: TGTGCCAGCAGATTAGGGGGGGCTGTGAACACTGAAGCTTTCTTT. It specifies CASRLGGAVNTEAFF.